This T cell receptor (beta chain) was identified in a study of a mutant IDH1 vaccine in newly diagnosed glioma. Study summary: Every participant had undergone radiotherapy, temozolomide, or both before, and most underwent both.

Trimming took 6 bases from V and 4 from J; bases not matched to a gene: 7. This CDR3 is 15 amino acids long. Germline V gene sequence: CDR1 MDHEN, CDR2 SYDVKM. This clone occurred a few times. Time point defined: baseline, week 1 (first vaccination visit). Treatment given: pre-vaccination baseline after standard-of-care therapy. The donor cohort comprised cases of new WHO grade 3 or 4 IDH1-mutant, ATRX-lost astrocytoma. Generated by immunoSEQ multiplex PCR, the TCRdb table keeps only in-frame clones and is missing some. This table has about 34,000 clones, more than 70% appearing once. The receptor comes from a man aged 45-60 years with glioma. Some clones in this sample may be carry-over from other donors' samples. Sequenced material: peripheral blood mononuclear cells (PBMCs), taken from a glioma patient treated with radiotherapy, temozolomide or both. This sequence joins TRBV28 and TRBJ1-1, with 11 bases that match TRBD1. The CDR3 coding sequence is TGTGCCAGCAGCGGACAGGGGGCTCAGACCACTGAAGCTTTCTTT. This codes for CASSGQGAQTTEAFF.